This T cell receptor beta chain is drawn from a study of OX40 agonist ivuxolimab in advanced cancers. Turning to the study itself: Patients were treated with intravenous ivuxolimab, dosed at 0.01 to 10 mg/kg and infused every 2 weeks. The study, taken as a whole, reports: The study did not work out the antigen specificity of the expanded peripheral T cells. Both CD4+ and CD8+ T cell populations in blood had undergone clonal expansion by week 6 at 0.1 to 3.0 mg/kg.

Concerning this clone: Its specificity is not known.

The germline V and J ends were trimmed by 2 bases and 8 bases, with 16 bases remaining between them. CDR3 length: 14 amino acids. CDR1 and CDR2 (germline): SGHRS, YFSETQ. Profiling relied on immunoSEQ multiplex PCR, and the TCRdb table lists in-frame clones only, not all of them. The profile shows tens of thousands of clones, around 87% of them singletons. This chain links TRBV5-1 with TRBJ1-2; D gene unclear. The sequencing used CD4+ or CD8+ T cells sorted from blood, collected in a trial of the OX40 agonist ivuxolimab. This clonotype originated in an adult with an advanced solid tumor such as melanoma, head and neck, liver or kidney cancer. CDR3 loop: CASSLAGKVEGYTF. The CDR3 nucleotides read TGCGCCAGCAGCTTAGCGGGAAAGGTAGAAGGCTACACCTTC.